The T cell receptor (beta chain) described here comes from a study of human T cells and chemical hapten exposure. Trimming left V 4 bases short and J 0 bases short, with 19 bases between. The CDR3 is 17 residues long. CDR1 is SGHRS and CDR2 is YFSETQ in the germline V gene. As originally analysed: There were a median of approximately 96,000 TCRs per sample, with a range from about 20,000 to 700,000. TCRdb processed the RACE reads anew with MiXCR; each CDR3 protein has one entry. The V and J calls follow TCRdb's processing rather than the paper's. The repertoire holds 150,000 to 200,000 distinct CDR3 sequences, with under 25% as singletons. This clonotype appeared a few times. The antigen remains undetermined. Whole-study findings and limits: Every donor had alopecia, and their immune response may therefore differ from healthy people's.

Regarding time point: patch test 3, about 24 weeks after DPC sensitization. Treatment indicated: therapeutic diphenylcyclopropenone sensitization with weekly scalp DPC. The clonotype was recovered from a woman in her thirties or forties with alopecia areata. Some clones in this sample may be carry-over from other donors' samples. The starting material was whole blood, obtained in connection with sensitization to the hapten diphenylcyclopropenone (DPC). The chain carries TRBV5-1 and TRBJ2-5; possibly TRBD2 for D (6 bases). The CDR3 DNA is TGCGCCAGCAGCAACCGGGAGATGAGGCGGCACCAAGAGACCCAGTACTTC. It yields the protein CASSNREMRRHQETQYF.